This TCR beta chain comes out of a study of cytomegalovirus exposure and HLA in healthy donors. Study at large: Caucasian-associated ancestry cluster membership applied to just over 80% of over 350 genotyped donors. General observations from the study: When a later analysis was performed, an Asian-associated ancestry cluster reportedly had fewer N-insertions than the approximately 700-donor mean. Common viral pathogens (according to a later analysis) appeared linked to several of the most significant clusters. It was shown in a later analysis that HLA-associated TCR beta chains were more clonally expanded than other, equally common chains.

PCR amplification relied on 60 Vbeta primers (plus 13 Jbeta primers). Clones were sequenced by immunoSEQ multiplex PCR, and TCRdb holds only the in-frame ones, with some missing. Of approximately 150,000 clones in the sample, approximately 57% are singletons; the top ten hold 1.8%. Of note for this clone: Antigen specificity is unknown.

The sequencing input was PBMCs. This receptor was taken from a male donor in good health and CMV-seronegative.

This CDR3 reads CASSFGGSYAYNEQFF. The CDR3 nucleotides read TGTGCCAGCAGCTTCGGCGGCAGTTACGCCTACAATGAGCAGTTCTTC. This rearrangement joins TRBV7-9 to TRBJ2-1; D is uncertain. The ends were cut back, 3 bases at V and 2 bases at J, with 14 bases in the middle. The CDR3 totals 16 residues. CDR1 and CDR2 from the germline V gene are SEHNR and FQNEAQ (reference sequence).